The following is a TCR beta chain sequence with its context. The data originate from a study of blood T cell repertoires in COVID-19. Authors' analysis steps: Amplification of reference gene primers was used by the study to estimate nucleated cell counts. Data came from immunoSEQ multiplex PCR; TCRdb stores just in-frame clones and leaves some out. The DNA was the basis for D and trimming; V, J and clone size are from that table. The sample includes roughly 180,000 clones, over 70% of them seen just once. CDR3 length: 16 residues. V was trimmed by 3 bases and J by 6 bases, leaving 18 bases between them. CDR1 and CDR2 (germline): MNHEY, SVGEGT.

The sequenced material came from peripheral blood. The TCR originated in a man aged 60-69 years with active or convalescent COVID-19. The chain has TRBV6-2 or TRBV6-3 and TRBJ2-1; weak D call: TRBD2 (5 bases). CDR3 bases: TGTGCCAGCAGTTATGGAGGCGGCCCACGTCCCAATGAGCAGTTCTTC. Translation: CASSYGGGPRPNEQFF.